This entry lists 13 T cell receptor beta chains sequenced from one sample in a study of tumor-infiltrating lymphocytes in primary liver carcinoma. TCR beta cDNA was prepared out of 500 ng total RNA by means of a constant-region primer. Nested multiplex PCR, run for three rounds with slightly modified ARM-PCR, yielded TCR beta libraries. Both of the initial two PCR rounds ran for around 9 cycles and employed TRBV1-TRBV30 forward primers alongside a C-beta reverse primer. Via MiXCR, TCRdb re-called the multiplex PCR reads, giving one row per CDR3 protein. The sample includes a few hundred thousand distinct CDR3 sequences, 45% to 70% seen only once; the top ten take 17%. For blood RNA, unsorted whole blood served as the source, and germline DNA was extracted too. Sequencing input: peripheral blood. All receptors derive from a woman aged 30 to 39 with primary liver carcinoma and hepatitis B virus infection.

Comment on this clonotype: At one end, the junction sequence differs from germline, possibly due to a read error. The chain joins TRBV28 to TRBJ2-3; a possible D gene is TRBD2 (6 bases). CDR1 is MDHEN, CDR2 SYDVKM, per germline. This CDR3 has 15 residues. The CDR3 reads CVSRPKGLARDTQYF. CDR3 DNA: TGTGTCAGCAGACCAAAGGGGCTAGCGAGAGATACGCAGTATTTT. Full variable domain (remainder filled in from reference TRBV28 and TRBJ2-3): DVKVTQSSRYLVKRTGEKVFLECVQDMDHENMFWYRQDPGLGLRLIYFSYDVKMKEKGDIPEGYSVSREKKERFSLILESASTNQTSMYLCVSRPKGLARDTQYFGPGTRLTVL.

Turning to this clonotype: Possible read error: a much larger clone is one base away. This chain joins TRBV6-5 and TRBJ1-2, with D tentatively TRBD1 (5 bases). Germline values: CDR1 MNHEY, CDR2 SVGAGI. This CDR3 contains 15 residues. The CDR3 sequence: CTSSYSLYGGYGYTF. CDR3 in DNA: TGTACCAGCAGTTACTCCCTCTACGGGGGCTATGGCTACACCTTC.

Of note for this clonotype: Compared with germline, one end of the junction differs, possibly owing to a read error. V gene TRBV11-1 combines with J gene TRBJ2-1, with TRBD1 matching 8 bases. CDR3 length: 13 amino acids. Germline V gene data show CDR1 as SGHAT and CDR2 as FQDESV (reference sequence). CDR3 protein: CSRRGQGMNEQFF. CDR3 nucleotide sequence: TGTTCCAGGAGAGGACAGGGAATGAATGAGCAGTTCTTC.

This clonotype appeared a few times. This sequence joins TRBV4-1 and TRBJ2-3; 8 bases map to TRBD1. This CDR3 contains 14 residues. J gave up 8 bases and V 0 bases, and 4 bases lay outside the gene matches. The germline V gene has CDR1 MGHRA and CDR2 YSYEKL. The CDR3 DNA reads as TGCGCCAGCAGCCAAGATCCAGGGGGCACTACGCAGTATTTT. Its protein product is CASSQDPGGTTQYF.

This clonotype was seen many times. The chain recombines TRBV6-5 with TRBJ1-2, with TRBD1 matching 9 bases. J lost 8 bases, V lost 11 bases, and 15 bases had no gene match. In germline, CDR1 is MNHEY, CDR2 SVGAGI. This CDR3 is built from 14 residues. The CDR3 DNA follows: TGTGCCTCAAACCCCTGGACAGGGGACGGCGGCTACACCTTC. This translates into CASNPWTGDGGYTF.

Concerning this clonotype itself: A read error may explain this, as a much larger clone is one base away. Since the CDR3 does not end with the conserved phenylalanine or tryptophan, this likely comes from a read error. The chain combines TRBV4-1 with TRBJ2-1; D gene uncertain. Germline CDR1 is MGHRA and CDR2 is YSYEKL. CDR3 size: 16 residues. Trimming pared 2 bases from V and 7 bases from J, leaving 18 bases between. This CDR3 is CASSQWETGERNEQFL. CDR3 DNA: TGCGCCAGCAGCCAATGGGAAACGGGTGAACGGAATGAGCAGTTCTTA.

A note on this clonotype: A much bigger clone sits one base away, suggesting this may be a read error. The chain employs TRBV12-3 or TRBV12-4 and TRBJ2-7; D may correspond to TRBD1 or TRBD2 (5 bases each). The CDR3 runs 14 residues. Written as DNA, the CDR3 is TGTGCCTGCAGTCCTCCGGGGCCCGAGCACGAGCAGTACTTC. It specifies CACSPPGPEHEQYF.

Concerning this clonotype: Being one base from a much bigger clone, this may be a read error. V gene TRBV6-2 or TRBV6-3 combines with J gene TRBJ2-7; 8 bases are shared with TRBD1. The CDR3 is made up of 18 amino acids. The V segment lost 0 bases and the J segment 0 bases; nucleotides outside the gene matches: 10. CDR1 is MNHEY and CDR2 is SVGEGT in the germline V gene. The CDR3 DNA follows: TGTGCCAGCAGTTACTCGATATCGCGGACAGGGCCCTCCTACGAGCAGTACTTC. Protein: CASSYSISRTGPSYEQYF.

The chain employs TRBV5-1 and TRBJ1-2; D gene ambiguous. V was cut by 4 bases and J by 2 bases, with 12 bases left in between. This CDR3 has 14 amino acids. Looked up from germline, CDR1 is SGHRS and CDR2 is YFSETQ. Written as DNA, the CDR3 is TGCGCCAGCAGCCGAAACGACCGAAACTATGGCTACACCTTC. Translation gives CASSRNDRNYGYTF.

Note on this clonotype: The junction differs from germline at one of its ends, possibly a read error. The chain has TRBV30 and TRBJ2-2; tentatively, D is TRBD1 (5 bases). The CDR3 runs 14 residues. CDR1 is GTSNPN and CDR2 is SVGIG in the germline V gene (reference sequence). The CDR3 DNA reads TGTGCCTGGAGTGTACAAGTAGGGGCTGGGGAACTGTTTTTT. Encoded protein: CAWSVQVGAGELFF. Full variable domain (outside the CDR3, taken from reference TRBV30 and TRBJ2-2): SQTIHQWPATLVQPVGSPLSLECTVEGTSNPNLYWYRQAAGRGLQLLFYSVGIGQISSEVPQNLSASRPQDRQFILSSKKLLLSDSGFYLCAWSVQVGAGELFFGEGSRLTVL.

The chain is built from TRBV6-2 or TRBV6-3 and TRBJ1-2, with unresolved D. From germline, CDR1 is MNHEY and CDR2 SVGEGT. Trimming stripped 9 bases from V and 4 bases from J, with 12 bases between. The CDR3 totals 12 residues. CDR3 nucleotides: TGTGCCAGTTCCAGAATACCCTATGGCTACACCTTC. It specifies CASSRIPYGYTF.

On this clonotype: This may arise from a read error, as a much more abundant clone is one base away. The V call is TRBV6-5, the J call TRBJ2-3; 7 nucleotides align to TRBD2. CDR3 length: 15 amino acids. The V gene's germline CDR1 is MNHEY and CDR2 SVGAGI. CDR3 residues: CASSFSGGSTGTQYF. DNA for the CDR3: TGTGCCAGCAGTTTTTCGGGCGGGAGCACAGGTACGCAGTATTTT.

This clonotype occurred a few times. The V gene is TRBV28, the J gene TRBJ2-4, with D perhaps assigned TRBD1 or TRBD2 (5 bases each). Trimming took off 6 bases at V and 6 bases at J, with 24 bases between the two ends. Germline assignment: CDR1 MDHEN and CDR2 SYDVKM. The CDR3 contains 17 residues. As DNA, the CDR3 is TGTGCCAGCAGCCCTAGGGGACCTTCGGCGGTAGGAAACATTCAGTACTTC. Its protein is CASSPRGPSAVGNIQYF.